The TCR beta chain described here comes from a study of blood T cell repertoires in COVID-19. Overall study: The analysed material was cDNA or gDNA that came from T cells, B-cell-depleted T cells, or PBMCs.

Individuals drawn from about two dozen US areas were about 18 to 100 years old. Original analysis: Amplification with reference gene primers provided the estimates of nucleated cell counts. Generated by immunoSEQ multiplex PCR, the TCRdb table keeps only in-frame clones and is missing some. V and J calls and clone size are copied from that table; D and trimming were computed from the DNA. This table has approximately 310,000 clones, roughly 89% appearing once. The receptor's source is a man aged 55 to 70 who had recovered from COVID-19. Sample: PBMCs or T cells enriched from blood (not recorded which).

CDR3 amino acids: CASSFSGQDLLYTF. The CDR3 DNA sequence: TGTGCCAGCAGCTTCTCTGGACAGGACCTATTATACACCTTC. The chain links TRBV7-9 to TRBJ1-2; 7 bases are shared with TRBD1. The J segment lost 11 bases and the V segment lost 3 bases, leaving 12 bases of the junction unmatched. In germline, CDR1 is SEHNR, CDR2 FQNEAQ (reference sequence). This CDR3 is built from 14 residues.